The clone carrying this T cell receptor beta chain was counted once. Its antigen remains unknown. The same CDR3 arises from other DNA sequences in this sample as well. Genomic DNA (from each subset) was split evenly across several immunoSEQ plates. Clones were sequenced by immunoSEQ multiplex PCR, and TCRdb holds only the in-frame ones, with some missing. The sample carries over a million clones, roughly 97% recorded once. Trimming took 6 bases from V and 4 from J, leaving 12 bases between them. CDR3 size: 13 residues. Germline CDR1 reads KGHSH; CDR2 reads LQKENI. These data are taken from a study of shared clonotypes between healthy human individuals. The study, taken as a whole, reports: Non-shared clonotypes displayed generation probabilities falling below those of clonotypes present in all four donors.

The receptor was derived from a man between 25 and 39 years old in good health. The sequenced sample was naive CD4+ T cells sorted from blood. Subset noted: CD45RA+ positively selected. V usage is TRBV18 and J usage is TRBJ1-1, with a possible D match to TRBD1 (6 bases). Here the CDR3 DNA reads TGTGCCAGCTCGCCCAAGGGGGGCACTGAAGCTTTCTTT. Translating gives CASSPKGGTEAFF.